This T cell receptor beta chain emerged from a study of blood T cell repertoires in COVID-19 (TCRdb year 2020). Study-wide context: Collaborator samples came from the United States, Italy and Spain and covered acute and convalescent phases of COVID-19. The material from the prospective study consisted of cDNA or gDNA derived from T cells, B-cell-depleted T cells, or PBMCs. Deeply sampled blood TCRbeta repertoires from subjects exposed to, actively infected with, or recovered from COVID-19 were included in the dataset. The repertoires were released in a freely available public database meant as a resource for research on the immune response to SARS-CoV-2. The samples were drawn from the first 160 participants of the ongoing ImmuneRACE study and from over a thousand subjects provided by 6 global collaborators. A de-identified subject ID, COVID-19 status, age in years and sex were almost always included in the sample metadata. Where HLA class I and class II types were available, the types were taken from metadata supplied by the sample provider, not from assay-based typing. Summary of the overall study and its limitations: Clinical and demographic metadata were provided uncurated, with the amount varying by source and participant.

The immunoSEQ Assay, a bias-controlled multiplex PCR, was used to amplify TCRbeta CDR3 regions from genomic DNA. The published analysis was carried out like this. Nucleated cell counts per sample were estimated from amplification of reference gene primers within the assay. To quantify the absolute abundance of each unique TCRbeta CDR3 rearrangement, sequence reads were collapsed and filtered. Productive Simpson clonality was computed per sample as the square root of Simpson's diversity index over productive rearrangements. TCRdb holds this immuneACCESS table with in-frame rearrangements only. Some clones are missing; in checked studies, unresolved V genes explain under half, and the rest has no known cause. V, J and clone size reflect that table, while D and trimming were determined from the DNA. Counted in this sample were roughly 110,000 clones; 85% of them appeared once. The ten largest account for about 13% of the sample.

Collaborating institutions collected whole blood in K2EDTA tubes following their own protocols. For TCRbeta analysis, collaborators shipped samples in one of three forms: frozen whole blood, isolated PBMCs, or DNA extracted from either of those sample types. About this clone: The antigen this receptor binds is unknown. Base qualities are not provided; no much larger clone lies one nucleotide away.

CDR1 is given as LNHDA and CDR2 as SQIVND, both from the germline V gene (reference sequence). Deletion took 5 bases off V and 4 bases off J, with a span of 11 bases between the germline ends. Counted from cysteine to phenylalanine, this CDR3 has 13 amino acids. The DNA shown is the 39-base CDR3, in frame from base 1. The sample was peripheral blood. The source is a human donor in a cohort sampled during active COVID-19. The rearrangement joined TRBV19 to TRBJ1-1, and possibly TRBD1, on 6 matching bases. The CDR3 protein: CASSPTGTTEAFF. The DNA sequence reads TGTGCCAGTAGTCCCACAGGGACCACTGAAGCTTTCTTT.